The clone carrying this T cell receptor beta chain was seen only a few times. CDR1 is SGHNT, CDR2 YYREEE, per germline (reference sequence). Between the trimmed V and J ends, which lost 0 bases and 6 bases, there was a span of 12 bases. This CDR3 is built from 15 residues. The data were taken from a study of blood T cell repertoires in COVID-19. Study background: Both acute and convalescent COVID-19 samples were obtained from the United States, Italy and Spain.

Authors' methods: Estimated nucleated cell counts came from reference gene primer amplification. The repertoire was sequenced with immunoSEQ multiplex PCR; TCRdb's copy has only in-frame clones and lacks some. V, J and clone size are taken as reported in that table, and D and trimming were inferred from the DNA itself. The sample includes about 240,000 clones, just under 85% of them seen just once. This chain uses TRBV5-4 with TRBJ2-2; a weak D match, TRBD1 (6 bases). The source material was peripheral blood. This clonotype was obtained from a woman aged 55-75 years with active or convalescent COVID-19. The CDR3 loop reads CASSLAGVEAGELFF. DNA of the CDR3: TGTGCCAGCAGCTTGGCAGGGGTGGAGGCCGGGGAGCTGTTTTTT.